Listed below are T cell receptor beta chains from one sample, sequenced in a study of spatial heterogeneity in lung cancer. TCRdb analysed the 5' RACE reads with MiXCR anew, one entry per CDR3 protein. The profile shows about 15,000 distinct CDR3 sequences, over 15% of them singletons. This specimen was PBMCs, taken at follow-up. The receptor set was obtained from a male donor with early-stage non-small cell lung cancer. Each CDR3 is given with its conserved first and last residue. The D gene is left open where the match is weak. Only some rows state a clone size, as once, few, many or a class for expanded clones.

D gene: .; V gene: TRBV15; J gene: TRBJ2-1; clone size: few; CDR3 DNA: TGTGCCACCAGCAGTTTGGGCTACAATGAGCAGTTCTTC; CDR3 protein: CATSSLGYNEQFF
D gene: .; V gene: TRBV20-1; J gene: TRBJ1-2; clone size: .; CDR3 DNA: TGCAGTGCTAGAGGACAAGGACACTATGGCTACACCTTC; CDR3 protein: CSARGQGHYGYTF
D gene: .; V gene: TRBV20-1; J gene: TRBJ2-5; clone size: few; CDR3 DNA: TGCAGTGCTAAGTCGGGGCCCCAAGAGACCCAGTACTTC; CDR3 protein: CSAKSGPQETQYF
D gene: .; V gene: TRBV20-1; J gene: TRBJ1-5; clone size: .; CDR3 DNA: TGCAGTGCTACGACGGACACCGCGAATCAGGGCAATCAGCCCCAGCATTTT; CDR3 protein: CSATTDTANQGNQPQHF
D gene: .; V gene: TRBV7-2; J gene: TRBJ2-7; clone size: few; CDR3 DNA: TGTGCCAGCAGCTTAGTAACGGGACTGGCAGGGGAGCAGTACTTC; CDR3 protein: CASSLVTGLAGEQYF
D gene: TRBD1; V gene: TRBV29-1; J gene: TRBJ2-3; clone size: .; CDR3 DNA: TGCAGCGCCCAACCGGGACAGGGATCAGATACGCAGTATTTT; CDR3 protein: CSAQPGQGSDTQYF
D gene: TRBD1; V gene: TRBV10-3; J gene: TRBJ2-5; clone size: medium-sized; CDR3 DNA: TGTGCCATCTCCCGGGACAGGGAACAGACCCAGTACTTC; CDR3 protein: CAISRDREQTQYF
D gene: .; V gene: TRBV27; J gene: TRBJ2-1; clone size: .; CDR3 DNA: TGTGCCAGCAGTTCAATAATTGATGAGCAGTTCTTC; CDR3 protein: CASSSIIDEQFF
D gene: TRBD2; V gene: TRBV6-6; J gene: TRBJ2-3; clone size: many; CDR3 DNA: TGTGCCAGCAGTTACCTCGGGACTATCACAGATACGCAGTATTTT; CDR3 protein: CASSYLGTITDTQYF
D gene: .; V gene: TRBV20-1; J gene: TRBJ2-7; clone size: once; CDR3 DNA: TGCAGTGCCTCTCGACAGGCGAGCTCCTACGAGCAGTACTTC; CDR3 protein: CSASRQASSYEQYF
D gene: TRBD1; V gene: TRBV19; J gene: TRBJ1-6; clone size: few; CDR3 DNA: TGTGCCAGTACAAGGGACAGGGGTGGTTCACCCCTCCACTTT; CDR3 protein: CASTRDRGGSPLHF
D gene: TRBD1; V gene: TRBV29-1; J gene: TRBJ2-7; clone size: many; CDR3 DNA: TGCAGCTTCCTCGCGGGACAGGGCTTCGAGCAGTACTTC; CDR3 protein: CSFLAGQGFEQYF
D gene: .; V gene: TRBV6-2/TRBV6-3; J gene: TRBJ2-3; clone size: .; CDR3 DNA: TGTGCCAGCAGTTACCCCGCAGGGGCCTTCACAGATACGCAGTATTTT; CDR3 protein: CASSYPAGAFTDTQYF
D gene: TRBD1; V gene: TRBV12-3/TRBV12-4; J gene: TRBJ2-2; clone size: .; CDR3 DNA: TGTGCCAGCAGTGAAACAGGGGTTTGGACCGGGGAGCTGTTTTTT; CDR3 protein: CASSETGVWTGELFF
D gene: .; V gene: TRBV5-6; J gene: TRBJ1-5; clone size: many; CDR3 DNA: TGTGCCAGCAGCCCGGGGGTAGGGGCAAGCAATCAGCCCCAGCATTTT; CDR3 protein: CASSPGVGASNQPQHF
D gene: TRBD1; V gene: TRBV7-9; J gene: TRBJ2-3; clone size: .; CDR3 DNA: TGTGCCAGCAGCTTAGGGCAGGGGGACGGGGATACGCAGTATTTT; CDR3 protein: CASSLGQGDGDTQYF
D gene: .; V gene: TRBV20-1; J gene: TRBJ2-1; clone size: .; CDR3 DNA: TGCAGTGCTACCTCGCCCAGCTCCTACAATGAGCAGTTCTTC; CDR3 protein: CSATSPSSYNEQFF
D gene: .; V gene: TRBV3-1; J gene: TRBJ2-7; clone size: .; CDR3 DNA: TGTGCCAGCAGCCGAGACACCTTCTCCTACGAGCAGTACTTC; CDR3 protein: CASSRDTFSYEQYF
D gene: .; V gene: TRBV6-2/TRBV6-3; J gene: TRBJ2-7; clone size: medium-sized; CDR3 DNA: TGTGCCAGCAGCACGTACAGCTACGAGCAGTACTTC; CDR3 protein: CASSTYSYEQYF
D gene: TRBD2; V gene: TRBV11-1; J gene: TRBJ2-1; clone size: once; CDR3 DNA: TGTGCCAGCAGCTTAGGAACTAGCGGGGTCTACAATGAGCAGTTCTTC; CDR3 protein: CASSLGTSGVYNEQFF
D gene: .; V gene: TRBV5-6; J gene: TRBJ2-3; clone size: .; CDR3 DNA: TGTGCCGGCAGCTTGGTTTTACTAGCAGCTGATACGCAGTATTTT; CDR3 protein: CAGSLVLLAADTQYF
D gene: TRBD1; V gene: TRBV12-3/TRBV12-4; J gene: TRBJ1-4; clone size: .; CDR3 DNA: TGTGCCAGCAGGCGCAACAGGGGTGGGGCTGAAAAACTGTTTTTT; CDR3 protein: CASRRNRGGAEKLFF
D gene: .; V gene: TRBV5-1; J gene: TRBJ2-7; clone size: .; CDR3 DNA: TGCGCCAGCAGCTTAACAGGGAATTGGAACTACGAGCAGTACTTC; CDR3 protein: CASSLTGNWNYEQYF
D gene: TRBD2; V gene: TRBV5-4; J gene: TRBJ2-7; clone size: many; CDR3 DNA: TGTGCCAGCAGCTACGGGGGGACTAGCTCCTACGAGCAGTACTTC; CDR3 protein: CASSYGGTSSYEQYF
D gene: TRBD2; V gene: TRBV7-8; J gene: TRBJ2-3; clone size: few; CDR3 DNA: TGTGCCAGCAGCCCCCCCCTTAGCGGGGGTGGATCAGATACGCAGTATTTT; CDR3 protein: CASSPPLSGGGSDTQYF
D gene: .; V gene: TRBV2; J gene: TRBJ2-2; clone size: .; CDR3 DNA: TGTGCCAGCAGTGTCTGGGCAGGAGGGAACACCGGGGAGCTGTTTTTT; CDR3 protein: CASSVWAGGNTGELFF
D gene: TRBD2; V gene: TRBV7-9; J gene: TRBJ2-2; clone size: medium-sized; CDR3 DNA: TGTGCCAGCAGCACGGCGACTAGCGGGGGAGACCTGAACACCGGGGAGCTGTTTTTT; CDR3 protein: CASSTATSGGDLNTGELFF
D gene: .; V gene: TRBV20-1; J gene: TRBJ2-2; clone size: many; CDR3 DNA: TGCAGTGCTAGAGATTATAGGGGCGCCGGGGAGCTGTTTTTT; CDR3 protein: CSARDYRGAGELFF
D gene: .; V gene: TRBV6-1; J gene: TRBJ1-1; clone size: .; CDR3 DNA: TGTGCCAGCAGAGCCACCGGCACCGGCGAAGCTTTCTTT; CDR3 protein: CASRATGTGEAFF
D gene: .; V gene: TRBV20-1; J gene: TRBJ1-3; clone size: .; CDR3 DNA: TGCAGTGCTAGATTTAGCTCTGGAAACACCATATATTTT; CDR3 protein: CSARFSSGNTIYF
D gene: .; V gene: TRBV5-5; J gene: TRBJ1-5; clone size: medium-sized; CDR3 DNA: TGTGCCAGCAGCTTGGAGGCGGCCTACAATCAGCCCCAGCATTTT; CDR3 protein: CASSLEAAYNQPQHF
D gene: TRBD2; V gene: TRBV20-1; J gene: TRBJ2-5; clone size: .; CDR3 DNA: TGCAGTGCTAGTGGAACTAGCGGGGTACAAGAGACCCAGTACTTC; CDR3 protein: CSASGTSGVQETQYF
D gene: TRBD1; V gene: TRBV24-1; J gene: TRBJ2-2; clone size: medium-sized; CDR3 DNA: TGTGCCACCAGGACAGGGGTCTTCAACACCGGGGAGCTGTTTTTT; CDR3 protein: CATRTGVFNTGELFF
D gene: .; V gene: TRBV20-1; J gene: TRBJ2-4; clone size: many; CDR3 DNA: TGCAGTGCCTCCGGAGGGGGAAACATTCAGTACTTC; CDR3 protein: CSASGGGNIQYF
D gene: .; V gene: TRBV5-1; J gene: TRBJ2-3; clone size: many; CDR3 DNA: TGCGCCAGCAGCTTGGATGGCAGGGGGGCAGATACGCAGTATTTT; CDR3 protein: CASSLDGRGADTQYF